This passage covers 13 T cell receptor beta chains from one sample sequenced in a study of T cell repertoires in cytomegalovirus infection. No antigen has been identified for these receptors. One entry per CDR3 protein, called by TCRdb with MiXCR from the reads. The table has 100,000 to 150,000 distinct CDR3 sequences, around 32% seen once. This specimen was CD8+ T cells from cultured PBMCs, taken from culture after CMV antigen stimulation. Receptor source: a human donor in good health (CMV status not recorded). Some clones in this sample may be carry-over from other donors' samples.

V gene TRBV4-1 combines with J gene TRBJ2-1; 11 positions match TRBD2. J gave up 3 bases and V 6 bases, and 10 bases lay outside the gene matches. Germline V CDR1 and CDR2: MGHRA, YSYEKL. The CDR3 is made up of 17 amino acids. CDR3 in amino acids: CASSISTSGVFYNEQFF. The CDR3 DNA sequence: TGCGCCAGCAGTATTTCGACTAGCGGGGTTTTCTACAATGAGCAGTTCTTC.

The gene calls are TRBV6-1 and TRBJ2-4; TRBD1 matches 9 bases. Germline-derived CDR1 and CDR2 are MNHNS and SASEGT. Losses at the gene ends were 1 base for V and 7 bases for J; bases not matched to a gene: 5. The CDR3 is made up of 15 amino acids. The CDR3 sequence: CASSEGQGELNIQYF. The CDR3 DNA reads TGTGCCAGCAGTGAAGGACAGGGGGAATTGAACATTCAGTACTTC.

The gene calls are TRBV7-8 and TRBJ1-5, with D possibly being TRBD1 (6 bases). Deletions cut 2 bases from V and 6 bases from J, with 17 bases between. The CDR3 sequence is 16 residues long. Germline V gene lookup returns CDR1 SGHVS and CDR2 FQNEAQ. Written as DNA, the CDR3 is TGTGCCAGCAGCTTACTTGGGGGGCTCTCCGGTCAGCCCCAGCATTTT. It codes for CASSLLGGLSGQPQHF.

This clonotype was seen only a few times. This chain connects TRBV7-9 to TRBJ1-2, with D uncertain. Germline CDR1 and CDR2: SEHNR and FQNEAQ (reference sequence). V was pared by 1 base and J by 5 bases, with 14 bases between. The CDR3 spans 15 residues. The CDR3 DNA sequence: TGTGCCAGCAGCTTAGGTTATGGGATTCGGTATGGCTACACCTTC. This codes for CASSLGYGIRYGYTF. The whole variable domain, filled in from reference TRBV7-9 and TRBJ1-2, reads DTGVSQNPRHKITKRGQNVTFRCDPISEHNRLYWYRQTLGQGPEFLTYFQNEAQLEKSRLLSDRFSAERPKGSFSTLEIQRTEQGDSAMYLCASSLGYGIRYGYTFGSGTRLTVV.

The chain employs TRBV6-1 and TRBJ2-7; no reliable D call. CDR3 length: 14 amino acids. Trimming took off 8 bases at V and 3 bases at J, with 17 bases between the two ends. Germline V gives CDR1 MNHNS, CDR2 SASEGT. CDR3 bases: TGTGCCAGCGGAGAGAGCCTGGTCAACTACGAGCAGTACTTC. Translation gives CASGESLVNYEQYF.

The chain has TRBV7-6 and TRBJ2-1, with 14 bases fitting TRBD2. The germline V gene has CDR1 SGHVS and CDR2 FNYEAQ. This CDR3 contains 18 residues. Losses at the gene ends were 0 bases for V and 9 bases for J; bases not matched to a gene: 10. The CDR3 sequence is CASSLAYRLAGGPGEQFF. As DNA, the CDR3 is TGTGCCAGCAGCTTAGCTTATCGACTAGCGGGGGGGCCAGGTGAGCAGTTCTTC.

The chain joins TRBV4-1 to TRBJ1-1; maybe TRBD1 (6 bases). From germline, CDR1 is MGHRA and CDR2 YSYEKL. The CDR3 has 14 residues. V shed 5 bases and J shed 5 bases, with 15 bases lying between them. Written as DNA, the CDR3 is TGCGCCAGCAGCGGTTGGGGGGCGGATACTGAAGCTTTCTTT. Protein: CASSGWGADTEAFF.

This clonotype was detected a few times. The genes are TRBV4-3 and TRBJ2-7; 11 nucleotides agree with TRBD1. The germline CDR1 and CDR2 sequences are LGHNA and YSLEER. The CDR3 is 15 residues long. J was trimmed by 3 bases and V by 2 bases; bases with no gene match: 3. Here the CDR3 reads CASSQTGTGGYEQYF. CDR3 coding DNA: TGCGCCAGCAGCCAAACCGGGACAGGGGGCTACGAGCAGTACTTC.

This clonotype occurred a few times. The chain has TRBV6-6 and TRBJ1-4; D is unclear. The CDR3 is 14 residues long. V was shortened by 11 bases and J by 2 bases, with 15 bases between the two germline ends. CDR1 and CDR2 (germline): MNHNY, SVGAGI (reference sequence). The DNA for the CDR3 is TGTGCCGCTGGAGGCGGGTGGACTAATGAAAAACTGTTTTTT. Translating it yields CAAGGGWTNEKLFF.

This clonotype was detected only a few times. The chain employs TRBV7-2 and TRBJ2-7; the D gene is possibly TRBD1 (7 bases). CDR1 and CDR2 (germline): SGHTA, FQGNSA. V lost 4 bases to trimming and J lost 6 bases, with 25 bases between them. CDR3 length equals 17 residues. CDR3 in DNA: TGTGCCAGCAGCTGGAGGGGGGACAGAGAAGTGTCTTTCGAGCAGTACTTC. Encoded protein: CASSWRGDREVSFEQYF.

V and J are TRBV13 and TRBJ2-1; maybe TRBD1 (5 bases). CDR1 is PRHDT and CDR2 is FYEKMQ in the germline V gene (reference sequence). Deletions cut 5 bases from V and 7 bases from J, with 24 bases between. CDR3 size: 17 residues. The CDR3 DNA reads TGTGCCAGCAGCCCCTGGGGCAGGCCGGATGTTAGGAATGAGCAGTTCTTC. It specifies CASSPWGRPDVRNEQFF. Looking up the rest from reference TRBV13 and TRBJ2-1 gives the full variable domain: AAGVIQSPRHLIKEKRETATLKCYPIPRHDTVYWYQQGPGQDPQFLISFYEKMQSDKGSIPDRFSAQQFSDYHSELNMSSLELGDSALYFCASSPWGRPDVRNEQFFGPGTRLTVL.

The rearrangement uses TRBV13 and TRBJ2-7; 7 bases map to TRBD1. Germline values: CDR1 PRHDT, CDR2 FYEKMQ (reference sequence). After removal of 5 bases from V and 5 bases from J, the junction contained 9 bases not matched to a gene. The CDR3 covers 14 residues. CDR3 residues: CASSPTTGNHEQYF. As DNA, the CDR3 is TGTGCCAGCAGCCCCACGACAGGGAACCACGAGCAGTACTTC.

The CDR3 coding sequence is TGTGCCAGCAGCTTTGCCTTAACCTTCGGCTACACCTTC. Its translation: CASSFALTFGYTF. The V call is TRBV13, the J call TRBJ1-2, with D unresolved. The V gene lost 3 bases and the J gene lost 8 bases, with 13 bases spanning the gap. The CDR3 extends over 13 amino acids. The germline V gene has CDR1 PRHDT and CDR2 FYEKMQ (reference sequence).